Listed below are T cell receptor beta chains from one sample, sequenced in a study of Tregs in tolerant kidney transplant recipients. Using immunoSEQ multiplex PCR, the repertoire was profiled, and TCRdb retains in-frame clones only, with some absent. The sample shows some 70,000 clones, over 85% of them seen only once. The material was CD8+ T cells from blood, obtained before the transplant. The source is a human donor who received a combined kidney and bone marrow transplant. Both conserved end residues are part of each CDR3. Fields, in order: clone size, V gene, J gene, D gene, CDR3 length, CDR3 DNA, CDR3 protein. The D gene is left open where the match is weak. Rows may omit the clone size; those that give it use once, few, many or a size class.

size: -
V: TRBV27
J: TRBJ2-5
D: -
length: 16
DNA: TGTGCCAGCAGTTTATCACTGGGCAGTCAGCAAGAGACCCAGTACTTC
CDR3: CASSLSLGSQQETQYF

size: -
V: TRBV6-5
J: TRBJ2-2
D: -
length: 13
DNA: TGTGCCAGCAGTGACCTCGGAGCCGGGGAGCTGTTTTTT
CDR3: CASSDLGAGELFF

size: -
V: TRBV27
J: TRBJ2-7
D: TRBD2
length: 17
DNA: TGTGCCAGCAGTTTAGGACTCGGGACTAGCGGAACCTACGAGCAGTACTTC
CDR3: CASSLGLGTSGTYEQYF

size: -
V: TRBV10-3
J: TRBJ2-2
D: TRBD1
length: 16
DNA: TGTGCCATCAGTGGTTCGGGACAGGGGGTGAACGGGGAGCTGTTTTTT
CDR3: CAISGSGQGVNGELFF

size: -
V: TRBV4-3
J: TRBJ2-1
D: -
length: 18
DNA: TGCGCCAGCAGCCAAGAGGGGGCTCACGGGACCCTCTACAATGAGCAGTTCTTC
CDR3: CASSQEGAHGTLYNEQFF

size: -
V: TRBV27
J: TRBJ2-1
D: TRBD1
length: 14
DNA: TGTGCCAGCAGTTTTACAGGGGGCAGGGATGAGCAGTTCTTC
CDR3: CASSFTGGRDEQFF

size: -
V: TRBV19
J: TRBJ2-7
D: -
length: 14
DNA: TGTGCCAGTAGTATAGCGGGAACCTCCTACGAGCAGTACTTC
CDR3: CASSIAGTSYEQYF

size: -
V: TRBV7-2
J: TRBJ1-4
D: TRBD1
length: 16
DNA: TGTGCCAGCAGCTTAGCGGGACAGGGGATCGGCGAAAAACTGTTTTTT
CDR3: CASSLAGQGIGEKLFF

size: -
V: TRBV5-4
J: TRBJ1-3
D: -
length: 13
DNA: TGTGCCAGCAGCCTGTACTCTGGAAACACCATATATTTT
CDR3: CASSLYSGNTIYF

size: -
V: TRBV27
J: TRBJ1-2
D: -
length: 11
DNA: TGTGCCAGTTCTACAGGGTATGGCTACACCTTC
CDR3: CASSTGYGYTF

size: once
V: TRBV6-5
J: TRBJ2-1
D: TRBD2
length: 15
DNA: TGTGCCAGCAGTTCAATAGCGGGAGGGGTCAATGAGCAGTTCTTC
CDR3: CASSSIAGGVNEQFF

size: -
V: TRBV6-5
J: TRBJ1-1
D: -
length: 14
DNA: TGTGCCTCTTGCTCCGGGGTGGTGGACACTGAAGCTTTCTTT
CDR3: CASCSGVVDTEAFF

size: -
V: TRBV11-3
J: TRBJ2-1
D: -
length: 12
DNA: TGTGCCAGCAGCCGACGCCTAGATGAGCAGTTCTTC
CDR3: CASSRRLDEQFF

size: -
V: TRBV5-1
J: TRBJ1-6
D: -
length: 15
DNA: TGCGCCAGCAGCTTGGTAACAGGATCCTACTCACCCCTCCACTTT
CDR3: CASSLVTGSYSPLHF

size: -
V: TRBV6-6
J: TRBJ2-1
D: TRBD2
length: 16
DNA: TGTGCCAGCAGTATGACCCTACTAGCGGGAGAGGATGAGCAGTTCTTC
CDR3: CASSMTLLAGEDEQFF

size: few
V: TRBV29-1
J: TRBJ2-1
D: -
length: 14
DNA: TGCAGCGTCTTCAATCCAATCTCAGACAATGAGCAGTTCTTC
CDR3: CSVFNPISDNEQFF

size: -
V: TRBV30
J: TRBJ2-1
D: -
length: 13
DNA: TGTGCCTGGGGGTCGAGGTTTGGCAATGAGCAGTTCTTC
CDR3: CAWGSRFGNEQFF

size: -
V: TRBV4-2
J: TRBJ1-2
D: TRBD1
length: 17
DNA: TGTGCCAGCAGCCAAGTGACAGGGGGCATCTCTCGGTATGGCTACACCTTC
CDR3: CASSQVTGGISRYGYTF

size: -
V: TRBV6-1
J: TRBJ1-1
D: TRBD1
length: 20
DNA: TGTGCCAGCAGTGCCTCTAAGCTTACTGTGGGACAGGGGGCGGTCACTGAAGCTTTCTTT
CDR3: CASSASKLTVGQGAVTEAFF

size: -
V: TRBV29-1
J: TRBJ2-2
D: TRBD1
length: 14
DNA: TGCAGCGGTGCCGGACAGGGGGTAACCGGGGAGCTGTTTTTT
CDR3: CSGAGQGVTGELFF

size: -
V: TRBV13
J: TRBJ2-7
D: TRBD1
length: 19
DNA: TGTGCCAGCAGCCGAAGGGATAGCGGGACAGGGGGACATTCCTACGAGCAGTACTTC
CDR3: CASSRRDSGTGGHSYEQYF

size: -
V: TRBV2
J: TRBJ2-2
D: -
length: 15
DNA: TGTGCCAGCAGTGAAAACCTCGGGAGCGCCGGGGAGCTGTTTTTT
CDR3: CASSENLGSAGELFF

size: -
V: TRBV6-5
J: TRBJ2-7
D: TRBD1
length: 16
DNA: TGTGCCAGCAGTTACTCGATGCGGGTCAGGGGGTACGAGCAGTACTTC
CDR3: CASSYSMRVRGYEQYF

size: -
V: TRBV7-8
J: TRBJ2-4
D: -
length: 17
DNA: TGTGCCAGCAGCGCGCGGATGGACGGGGGAGCCAAAAACATTCAGTACTTC
CDR3: CASSARMDGGAKNIQYF

size: -
V: TRBV27
J: TRBJ2-7
D: TRBD1
length: 16
DNA: TGTGCCAGCAGTATCGGCTCCGGGACAGGGTCCTACGAGCAGTACTTC
CDR3: CASSIGSGTGSYEQYF

size: -
V: TRBV5-6
J: TRBJ1-4
D: TRBD1
length: 15
DNA: TGTGCCAGCAGCTCGACAGGGATTAGTAATGAAAAACTGTTTTTT
CDR3: CASSSTGISNEKLFF

size: few
V: TRBV13
J: TRBJ1-1
D: -
length: 14
DNA: TGTGCCAGCAGCTTAGGCATCGTGAGCACTGAAGCTTTCTTT
CDR3: CASSLGIVSTEAFF